The present T cell receptor (beta chain) was sequenced within a study of blood T cell repertoires in COVID-19. Study information: Researchers got acute and convalescent COVID-19 samples from the United States, Italy and Spain. From T cells, B-cell-depleted T cells, or PBMCs came the material, which was cDNA or gDNA.

This CDR3 has 14 amino acids. Trimming took 1 base from V and 7 from J, leaving 13 bases between them. Looked up from germline, CDR1 is MGHRA and CDR2 is YSYEKL. Study processing details: The assay estimated nucleated cells by amplifying reference gene primers. Libraries were prepared by immunoSEQ multiplex PCR; TCRdb keeps only in-frame clonotypes and omits some of them. V and J calls and clone size come straight from that table; D and trimming were deduced from the DNA. This table holds about 49,000 clones, over 65% found once. The sequence came from a human donor in a cohort sampled during active COVID-19. The chain recombines TRBV4-1 with TRBJ1-2, with D perhaps matching TRBD1 (5 bases). Input material: peripheral blood. CDR3 loop: CASSQGGGTAGYTF. CDR3 sequence (DNA): TGCGCCAGCAGCCAAGGGGGAGGGACGGCTGGCTACACCTTC.